Below are 25 T cell receptor beta chains sequenced from a single sample in a study of early T cells in non-severe SARS-CoV-2 infection. One entry per CDR3 protein results from TCRdb running MiXCR on the 5' RACE reads. The repertoire holds fewer than 65,000 distinct CDR3 sequences, with approximately 8% as singletons. The sequencing here drew on whole blood, taken at baseline. The source of these receptors is an adult who was a healthcare worker with PCR-confirmed SARS-CoV-2 infection or an uninfected control (not recorded which).

The chain employs TRBV11-3 and TRBJ2-7, with TRBD2 matching 7 bases. Germline V CDR1 and CDR2: SGHNT, YENEEA. This CDR3 spans 12 amino acids. J lost 2 bases, V lost 7 bases, and 2 bases had no gene match. The CDR3 sequence: CASNRGAYEQYF. As DNA, the CDR3 is TGTGCCAGCAACCGGGGGGCCTACGAGCAGTACTTC.

In its sample, this clonotype was seen many times. This chain connects TRBV6-1 to TRBJ1-4; D unresolved. This CDR3 contains 15 residues. CDR1 MNHNS and CDR2 SASEGT come from the germline V gene. Trimming left V 0 bases short and J 8 bases short, with 13 bases between. The CDR3 is CASSEAAREGEKLFF. CDR3 nucleotides: TGTGCCAGCAGTGAAGCTGCAAGGGAGGGCGAAAAACTGTTTTTT.

This chain connects TRBV19 to TRBJ1-4; D gene ambiguous. There are 13 residues in the CDR3. Trimming pared 6 bases from V and 8 bases from J, leaving 13 bases between. Per germline, CDR1 LNHDA and CDR2 SQIVND (reference sequence). CDR3 DNA sequence: TGTGCCAGTAGCCCCCCTCTCGACGAAAAACTGTTTTTT. Protein sequence: CASSPPLDEKLFF.

This rearrangement joins TRBV18 to TRBJ1-5; possibly TRBD1 for D (6 bases). Trimming pared 3 bases from V and 4 bases from J, leaving 13 bases between. The length of the CDR3 is 15 residues. CDR1 is KGHSH, CDR2 LQKENI, per germline. The CDR3: CASSPGGPRNQPQHF. CDR3 in DNA: TGTGCCAGCTCACCGGGGGGGCCGAGGAATCAGCCCCAGCATTTT.

This clonotype has a handful of counts. V and J are TRBV3-1 and TRBJ1-3; D is ambiguous. There are 15 residues in the CDR3. CDR1 and CDR2 (germline): LGHDT, YNNKEL (reference sequence). Trimming removed 1 base at V and 3 bases at J, with 10 bases between. CDR3 residues: CASSQGARVGNTIYF. CDR3 in DNA: TGTGCCAGCAGCCAAGGGGCACGAGTTGGAAACACCATATATTTT.

CDR3 region: CASSLRGEYNEQFF. The CDR3 bases are TGTGCCAGCAGCCTGAGGGGGGAGTACAATGAGCAGTTCTTC. V and J are TRBV27 and TRBJ2-1, with D perhaps given as TRBD1 or TRBD2 (6 bases each). This CDR3 is built from 14 residues. CDR1 is MNHEY, CDR2 SMNVEV, per germline (reference sequence). V gave up 6 bases and J gave up 4 bases, with 13 bases separating them.

This clonotype was detected a few times. V gene TRBV12-3 or TRBV12-4 combines with J gene TRBJ2-1, with D perhaps given as TRBD1 or TRBD2 (5 bases each). The V end was cut by 7 bases, the J end by 7 bases, with 23 bases between. This CDR3 has 16 amino acids. The CDR3 sequence is CASTTTGTGPRNEQFF. CDR3 DNA sequence: TGTGCCAGCACGACCACCGGGACGGGGCCTAGGAATGAGCAGTTCTTC.

This chain connects TRBV14 to TRBJ1-6, with 9 bases aligning to TRBD1. Germline loops: CDR1 SGHDN, CDR2 FVKESK. The trim removed 5 bases at V and 14 bases at J, leaving 7 bases unmatched. This CDR3 has 13 residues. The CDR3 nucleotides read TGTGCCAGCAGCGTACACAGGGGGCAAACCCTCCACTTT. This sequence encodes CASSVHRGQTLHF.

This clonotype was counted only a few times. The chain uses TRBV13 and TRBJ2-1, with D tentatively TRBD1 or TRBD2 (6 bases each). V was clipped by 2 bases and J by 0 bases, with 14 bases between them. Germline V gene data show CDR1 as PRHDT and CDR2 as FYEKMQ (reference sequence). The CDR3 contains 17 residues. The CDR3 bases are TGTGCCAGCAGCTTAAGGGGGGCCTTAAGCTCCTACAATGAGCAGTTCTTC. It codes for CASSLRGALSSYNEQFF.

This clonotype showed up many times. The chain employs TRBV7-8 and TRBJ1-6; D remains unclear. Trimming shortened V by 0 bases and J by 8 bases, and 8 bases separated the two germline ends. The CDR3 extends over 14 amino acids. Per the germline V gene, CDR1 is SGHVS and CDR2 is FQNEAQ. The CDR3 nucleotides are TGTGCCAGCAGCTTAGCGGGTCCTGATTCACCCCTCCACTTT. Translating it yields CASSLAGPDSPLHF.

This clonotype was counted only a few times. The CDR3 nucleotides are TGTGCCAGTAGTCCCGATAATGAAAAACTGTTTTTT. This sequence encodes CASSPDNEKLFF. This sequence joins TRBV19 and TRBJ1-4; D gene ambiguous. V shed 5 bases and J shed 4 bases, with 5 bases lying between them. The length of the CDR3 is 12 residues. Germline V lookup: CDR1 LNHDA, CDR2 SQIVND (reference sequence). The whole variable domain, remainder taken from reference TRBV19 and TRBJ1-4, is DGGITQSPKYLFRKEGQNVTLSCEQNLNHDAMYWYRQDPGQGLRLIYYSQIVNDFQKGDIAEGYSVSREKKESFPLTVTSAQKNPTAFYLCASSPDNEKLFFGSGTQLSVL.

The chain joins TRBV19 to TRBJ2-1; TRBD2 matches at 8 bases. The CDR3 sequence is 15 residues long. From germline, CDR1 is LNHDA and CDR2 SQIVND (reference sequence). V was clipped by 1 base and J by 8 bases; unmatched bases: 7. CDR3 DNA: TGTGCCAGTAGTATAGGACTAGCGATACAGGATGAGCAGTTCTTC. Translation: CASSIGLAIQDEQFF.

V is TRBV6-2 or TRBV6-3 and J is TRBJ2-3; D is tentatively TRBD1 or TRBD2 (6 bases each). This CDR3 has 16 residues. Between the trimmed V and J ends, which lost 8 bases and 4 bases, there was a span of 22 bases. Germline CDR1 reads MNHEY; CDR2 reads SVGEGT. The CDR3: CASGPNNWGAADTQYF. The CDR3 coding sequence is TGTGCCAGCGGACCGAACAACTGGGGGGCCGCAGATACGCAGTATTTT.

To note about this clonotype: At one end the junction does not follow the germline gene, possibly because of a read error. V usage is TRBV12-3 or TRBV12-4 and J usage is TRBJ2-1; D gene unclear. This CDR3 contains 14 residues. DNA of the CDR3: TGTGCCAGCAGGGCCCCTAAACTCTACCATGAGCAGTTCTTC. It is translated as CASRAPKLYHEQFF.

The chain joins TRBV12-3 or TRBV12-4 to TRBJ1-3; TRBD1 aligns across 7 bases. This CDR3 region has 14 residues. V gave up 4 bases and J gave up 2 bases; unmatched junction bases: 2. The CDR3 sequence is CASSSTGAGNTIYF. The CDR3 DNA follows: TGTGCCAGCAGTTCAACAGGGGCTGGAAACACCATATATTTT.

This clonotype was picked up many times. The chain links TRBV3-1 to TRBJ2-3; no clear D gene. The CDR3 is 11 amino acids. Trimming pared 8 bases from V and 1 base from J, leaving 4 bases between. Germline V lookup: CDR1 LGHDT, CDR2 YNNKEL (reference sequence). CDR3 DNA: TGTGCCAGCGGGCGCACAGATACGCAGTATTTT. It codes for CASGRTDTQYF.

This clonotype occurred a few times. V is TRBV6-5 and J is TRBJ1-6; D unclear. The CDR3 extends over 17 amino acids. V lost 6 bases to trimming and J lost 0 bases, with 15 bases between them. Germline CDR1 MNHEY, CDR2 SVGAGI. The CDR3 region is CASSSLRRSSYNSPLHF. DNA for the CDR3: TGTGCCAGCAGCTCCCTACGACGGAGCTCCTATAATTCACCCCTCCACTTT.

This clonotype was observed many times. The rearrangement links TRBV28 to TRBJ2-7; D is tentatively TRBD1 or TRBD2 (6 bases each). This CDR3 is built from 13 residues. Trimming shortened V by 4 bases and J by 3 bases, and 10 bases separated the two germline ends. Germline V gene lookup returns CDR1 MDHEN and CDR2 SYDVKM. CDR3 DNA: TGTGCCAGCAGTTGGGGGGACAACTACGAGCAGTACTTC. Amino acid sequence: CASSWGDNYEQYF.

The chain carries TRBV12-3 or TRBV12-4 and TRBJ1-1, with D hard to call. V dropped 4 bases and J dropped 4 bases, with 10 bases sitting between them. The CDR3 is made up of 13 amino acids. In nucleotides, the CDR3 is TGTGCCAGCAGTTCTATGTACGGCACTGAAGCTTTCTTT. It specifies CASSSMYGTEAFF.

This clonotype has only a few counts. The chain combines TRBV4-2 with TRBJ1-2, with no clear D. The CDR3 covers 13 residues. Between the trimmed V and J ends, which lost 0 bases and 6 bases, there was a span of 8 bases. Germline V gene sequence: CDR1 LGHNA, CDR2 YNFKEQ. This chain's CDR3 is CASSQEVTDGYTF. The CDR3 DNA follows: TGTGCCAGCAGCCAAGAAGTAACAGATGGCTACACCTTC.

This clonotype was counted a few times. The chain links TRBV24-1 to TRBJ2-7; D could derive from TRBD1 or TRBD2 (5 bases each). CDR3 length equals 13 residues. Trimming stripped 6 bases from V and 7 bases from J, with 15 bases between. Germline loops: CDR1 KGHDR, CDR2 SFDVKD. This CDR3 reads CATSQGEGLEQYF. The CDR3 coding sequence is TGTGCCACCAGTCAAGGAGAGGGGCTGGAGCAGTACTTC.

The J gene is TRBJ2-2, the V gene TRBV7-3, with D hard to call. V lost 5 bases to trimming and J lost 1 base, with 11 bases between them. Germline V gene lookup returns CDR1 SGHTA and CDR2 FQGTGA. The CDR3 is 15 residues long. This CDR3 reads CASSIDGKNTGELFF. CDR3 bases: TGTGCCAGCAGCATCGACGGAAAGAACACCGGGGAGCTGTTTTTT.

The rearrangement uses TRBV3-1 and TRBJ2-2, with a tentative D call TRBD2 (5 bases). Germline CDR1 LGHDT, CDR2 YNNKEL (reference sequence). The V end lost 8 bases, the J end lost 1 base, and 8 bases lay between the germline ends. The CDR3 length is 13 residues. The CDR3 sequence is CASGGWNTGELFF. In DNA, the CDR3 is TGTGCCAGCGGAGGATGGAACACCGGGGAGCTGTTTTTT. Together with reference TRBV3-1 and TRBJ2-2, the CDR3 gives the full variable domain: DTAVSQTPKYLVTQMGNDKSIKCEQNLGHDTMYWYKQDSKKFLKIMFSYNNKELIINETVPNRFSPKSPDKAHLNLHINSLELGDSAVYFCASGGWNTGELFFGEGSRLTVL.

In this sample, this clonotype turned up a few times. The rearrangement links TRBV27 to TRBJ2-5; D gene unclear. Between the trimmed V and J ends, which lost 1 base and 4 bases, there was a span of 7 bases. Germline assignment: CDR1 MNHEY and CDR2 SMNVEV (reference sequence). The CDR3 contains 13 residues. The CDR3 sequence is CASSLYGPETQYF. DNA for the CDR3: TGTGCCAGCAGTTTATATGGGCCAGAGACCCAGTACTTC.

The sample holds many counts of this clonotype. The chain has TRBV29-1 and TRBJ1-1, with no clear D. Germline CDR1 SQVTM, CDR2 ANQGSEA. The V and J ends lost 4 bases and 5 bases respectively, with 8 bases between them. The CDR3 sequence is 11 residues long. In DNA, the CDR3 is TGCAGCGTTGGTGAGGTGACTGAAGCTTTCTTT. Translating it yields CSVGEVTEAFF.